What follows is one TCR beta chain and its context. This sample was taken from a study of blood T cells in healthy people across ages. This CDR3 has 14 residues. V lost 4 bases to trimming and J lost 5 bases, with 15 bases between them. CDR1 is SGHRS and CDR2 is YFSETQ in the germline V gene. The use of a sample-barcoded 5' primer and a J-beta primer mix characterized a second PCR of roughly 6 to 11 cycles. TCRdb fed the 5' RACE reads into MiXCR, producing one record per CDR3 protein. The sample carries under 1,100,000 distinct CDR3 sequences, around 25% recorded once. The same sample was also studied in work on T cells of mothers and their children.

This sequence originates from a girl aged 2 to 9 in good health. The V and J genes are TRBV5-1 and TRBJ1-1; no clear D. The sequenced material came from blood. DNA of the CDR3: TGCGCCAGCAGCGCCGGAGGGTTGAGGACTGAAGCTTTCTTT. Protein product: CASSAGGLRTEAFF.